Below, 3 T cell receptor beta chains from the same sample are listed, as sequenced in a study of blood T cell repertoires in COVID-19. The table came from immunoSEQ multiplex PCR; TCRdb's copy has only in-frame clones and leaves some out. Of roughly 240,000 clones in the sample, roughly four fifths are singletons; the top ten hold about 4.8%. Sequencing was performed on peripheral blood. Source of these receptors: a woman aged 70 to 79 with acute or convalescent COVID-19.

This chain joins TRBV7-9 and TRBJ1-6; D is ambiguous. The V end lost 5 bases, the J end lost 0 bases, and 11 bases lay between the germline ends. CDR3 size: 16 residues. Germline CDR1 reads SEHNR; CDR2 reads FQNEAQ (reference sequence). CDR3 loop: CASSSQRSSYNSPLHF. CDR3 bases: TGTGCCAGCAGCAGCCAAAGAAGCTCCTATAATTCACCCCTCCACTTT.

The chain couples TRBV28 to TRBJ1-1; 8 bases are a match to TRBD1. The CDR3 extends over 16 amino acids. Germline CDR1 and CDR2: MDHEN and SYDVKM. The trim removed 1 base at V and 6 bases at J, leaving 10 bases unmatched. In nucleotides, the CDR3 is TGTGCCAGCAGTTTATCCGCGGGGACAGGAAATCCTGAAGCTTTCTTT. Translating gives CASSLSAGTGNPEAFF.

The CDR3 protein is CASSSGGRGEKLFF. Here the CDR3 DNA reads TGCGCCAGCAGCTCCGGGGGACGGGGTGAAAAACTGTTTTTT. The genes are TRBV5-1 and TRBJ1-4, with D possibly TRBD1 on 5 matching bases. The CDR3 consists of 14 residues. Germline CDR1 is SGHRS and CDR2 is YFSETQ. Trimming took 3 bases from V and 7 from J, leaving 13 bases between them.